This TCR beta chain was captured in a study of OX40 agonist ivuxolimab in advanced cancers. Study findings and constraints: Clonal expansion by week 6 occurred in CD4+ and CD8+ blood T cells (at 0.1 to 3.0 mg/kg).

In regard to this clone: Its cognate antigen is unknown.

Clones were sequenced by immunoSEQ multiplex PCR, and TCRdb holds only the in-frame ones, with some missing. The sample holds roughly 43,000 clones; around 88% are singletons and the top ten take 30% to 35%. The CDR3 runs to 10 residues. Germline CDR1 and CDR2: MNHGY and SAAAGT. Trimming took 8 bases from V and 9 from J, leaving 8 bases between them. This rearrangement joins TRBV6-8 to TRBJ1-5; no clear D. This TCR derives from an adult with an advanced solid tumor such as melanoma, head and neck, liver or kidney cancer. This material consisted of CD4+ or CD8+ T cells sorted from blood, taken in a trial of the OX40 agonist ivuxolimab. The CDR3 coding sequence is TGTGCCAGCGGAAGAGGGCCCCAGCATTTT. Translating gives CASGRGPQHF.